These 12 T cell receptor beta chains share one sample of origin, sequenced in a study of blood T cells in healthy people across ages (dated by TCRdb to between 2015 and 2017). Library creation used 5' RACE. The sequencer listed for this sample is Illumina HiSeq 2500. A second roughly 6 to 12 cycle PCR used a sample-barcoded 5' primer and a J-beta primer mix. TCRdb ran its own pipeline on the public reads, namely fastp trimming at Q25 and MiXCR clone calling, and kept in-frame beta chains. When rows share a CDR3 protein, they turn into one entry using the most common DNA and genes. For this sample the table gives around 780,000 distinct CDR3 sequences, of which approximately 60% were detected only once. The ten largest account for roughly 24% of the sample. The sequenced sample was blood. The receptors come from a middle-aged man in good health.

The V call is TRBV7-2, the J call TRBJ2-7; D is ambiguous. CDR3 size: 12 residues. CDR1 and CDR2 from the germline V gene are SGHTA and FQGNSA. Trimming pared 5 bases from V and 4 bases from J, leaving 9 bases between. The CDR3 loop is CASSPSRYEQYF. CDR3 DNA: TGTGCCAGCAGCCCAAGCCGGTACGAGCAGTACTTC.

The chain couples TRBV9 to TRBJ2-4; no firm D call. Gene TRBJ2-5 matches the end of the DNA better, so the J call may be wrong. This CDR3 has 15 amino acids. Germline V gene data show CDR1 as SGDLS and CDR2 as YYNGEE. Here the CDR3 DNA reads TGTGCCAGCAGCGTAGACGGACGGACCCAAGAGACCCAGTACTTC. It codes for CASSVDGRTQETQYF.

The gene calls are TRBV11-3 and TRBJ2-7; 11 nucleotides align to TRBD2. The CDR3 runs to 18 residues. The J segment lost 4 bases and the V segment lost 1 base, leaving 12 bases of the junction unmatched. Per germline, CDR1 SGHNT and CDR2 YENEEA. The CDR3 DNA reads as TGTGCCAGCAGCTTAGTACTAGCGGGAGCTCTCGCAGTATACGAGCAGTACTTC. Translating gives CASSLVLAGALAVYEQYF.

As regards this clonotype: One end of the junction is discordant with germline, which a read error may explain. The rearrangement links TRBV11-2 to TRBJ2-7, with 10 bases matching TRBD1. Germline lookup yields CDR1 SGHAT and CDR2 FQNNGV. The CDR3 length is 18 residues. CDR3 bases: TGCGCCAGCAGCAACGGACAGGGGGATCTAGCGGTCTCCTACGAGCAGTACTTC. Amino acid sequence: CASSNGQGDLAVSYEQYF.

Here the CDR3 reads CASSTGGEGTEAFF. For the CDR3, the DNA is TGTGCCAGCAGTACAGGGGGCGAGGGCACTGAAGCTTTCTTT. J is TRBJ1-1 and V is TRBV6-4, with 9 positions matching TRBD1. Germline CDR1 and CDR2: MRHNA and SNTAGT. V lost 5 bases and J lost 4; bases outside the gene matches: 5. There are 14 residues in the CDR3.

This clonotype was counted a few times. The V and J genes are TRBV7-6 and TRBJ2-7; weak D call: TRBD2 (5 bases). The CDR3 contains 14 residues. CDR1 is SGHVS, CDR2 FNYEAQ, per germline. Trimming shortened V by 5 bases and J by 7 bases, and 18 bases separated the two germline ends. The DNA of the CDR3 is TGTGCCAGCAGCCCAATGAACGGGCCGGGGGAGCAGTACTTC. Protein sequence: CASSPMNGPGEQYF.

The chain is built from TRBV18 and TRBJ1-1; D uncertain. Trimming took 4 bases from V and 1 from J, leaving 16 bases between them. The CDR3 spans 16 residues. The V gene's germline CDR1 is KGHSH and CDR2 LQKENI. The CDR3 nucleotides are TGTGCCAGCTCACAACAAGGCAGGATTCAGAACACTGAAGCTTTCTTT. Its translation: CASSQQGRIQNTEAFF.

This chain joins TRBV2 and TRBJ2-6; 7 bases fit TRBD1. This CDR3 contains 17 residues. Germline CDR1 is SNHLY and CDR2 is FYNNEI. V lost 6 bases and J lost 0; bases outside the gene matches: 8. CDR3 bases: TGTGCCAGCAGGCCGGGACAGAGACGCTCTGGGGCCAACGTCCTGACTTTC. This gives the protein CASRPGQRRSGANVLTF.

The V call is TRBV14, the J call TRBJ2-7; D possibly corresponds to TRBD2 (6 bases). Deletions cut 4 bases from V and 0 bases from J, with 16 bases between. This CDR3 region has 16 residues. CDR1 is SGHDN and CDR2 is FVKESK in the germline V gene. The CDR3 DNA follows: TGTGCCAGCAGCCTCAAGGAGGGGTTTGACTCCTACGAGCAGTACTTC. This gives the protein CASSLKEGFDSYEQYF.

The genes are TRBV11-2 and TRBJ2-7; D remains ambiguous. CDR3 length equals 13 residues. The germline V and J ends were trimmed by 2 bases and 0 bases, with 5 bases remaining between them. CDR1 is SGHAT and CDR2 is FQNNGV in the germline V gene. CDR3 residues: CASSLYRSYEQYF. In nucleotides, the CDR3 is TGTGCCAGCAGCTTATATCGCTCCTACGAGCAGTACTTC.

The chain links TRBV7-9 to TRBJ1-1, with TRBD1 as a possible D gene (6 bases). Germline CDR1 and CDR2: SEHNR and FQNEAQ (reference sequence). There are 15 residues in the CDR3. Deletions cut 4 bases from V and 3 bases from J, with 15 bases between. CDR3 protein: CASSSNRVNDTEAFF. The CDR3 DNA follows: TGTGCCAGCAGCTCGAACAGGGTTAACGACACTGAAGCTTTCTTT.

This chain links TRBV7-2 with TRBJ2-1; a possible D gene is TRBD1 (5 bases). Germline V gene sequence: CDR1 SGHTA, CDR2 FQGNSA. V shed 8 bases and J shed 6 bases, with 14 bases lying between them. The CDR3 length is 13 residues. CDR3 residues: CASLVGPFNEQFF. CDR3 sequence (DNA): TGTGCCAGCCTCGTGGGGCCTTTCAATGAGCAGTTCTTC.